These 32 T cell receptor beta chains originate from one sample sequenced in a study of blood T cell repertoires in COVID-19. This table comes from immunoSEQ multiplex PCR, and its TCRdb copy is limited to in-frame clones, with some not included. Of 270,000 or so clones listed, roughly 89% were seen once; the top ten hold less than 5%. Sequences were obtained from peripheral blood. These receptors all stem from a middle-aged woman who had recovered from COVID-19.

V usage is TRBV6-5 and J usage is TRBJ2-3; possibly TRBD2 for D (6 bases). The V gene lost 6 bases and the J gene lost 0 bases, with 13 bases spanning the gap. This CDR3 region has 15 residues. Per germline, CDR1 MNHEY and CDR2 SVGAGI. CDR3 coding DNA: TGTGCCAGCAGCTTGGACTACCCAAGCACAGATACGCAGTATTTT. Protein sequence: CASSLDYPSTDTQYF.

The chain uses TRBV6-5 and TRBJ2-1; possible D gene TRBD2, 5 bases. This CDR3 contains 13 residues. With 4 bases removed from V and 9 bases from J, the gap between germline ends came to 13 bases. CDR1 is MNHEY, CDR2 SVGAGI, per germline. CDR3 sequence reads: CASSSQIGGEQFF. The CDR3 nucleotides read TGTGCCAGCAGTTCCCAAATTGGAGGTGAGCAGTTCTTC.

CDR3 DNA: TGTGCCAGCAGTCCCCGGACAGGGGGCGTCCATGGCTACACCTTC. Translating it yields CASSPRTGGVHGYTF. The rearrangement uses TRBV27 and TRBJ1-2; 11 positions match TRBD1. Trimming took 5 bases from V and 6 from J; bases not matched to a gene: 8. The CDR3 is made up of 15 amino acids. Looked up from germline, CDR1 is MNHEY and CDR2 is SMNVEV (reference sequence).

The J gene is TRBJ1-4, the V gene TRBV28; possible D gene TRBD1, 5 bases. Per the germline V gene, CDR1 is MDHEN and CDR2 is SYDVKM. The CDR3 is made up of 14 amino acids. V lost 5 bases to trimming and J lost 0 bases, with 7 bases between them. The CDR3 spells CASSDSATNEKLFF. In DNA, the CDR3 is TGTGCCAGCAGTGACAGTGCAACTAATGAAAAACTGTTTTTT. The whole variable domain, filled in from reference TRBV28 and TRBJ1-4, reads DVKVTQSSRYLVKRTGEKVFLECVQDMDHENMFWYRQDPGLGLRLIYFSYDVKMKEKGDIPEGYSVSREKKERFSLILESASTNQTSMYLCASSDSATNEKLFFGSGTQLSVL.

The V and J genes are TRBV4-3 and TRBJ2-1, with 9 nucleotides matching TRBD2. The V gene end was trimmed by 4 bases and the J gene end by 7 bases; junction bases not matched to a gene: 8. The CDR3 spans 15 residues. Germline CDR1 reads LGHNA; CDR2 reads YSLEER. In nucleotides, the CDR3 is TGCGCCAGCAGCCGGAGGACTAGCGAGGGGAATGAGCAGTTCTTC. Protein: CASSRRTSEGNEQFF.

The chain employs TRBV20-1 and TRBJ1-4; D unclear. Per germline, CDR1 DFQATT and CDR2 SNEGSKA (reference sequence). Trimming took off 3 bases at V and 1 base at J, with 6 bases between the two ends. The CDR3 runs to 13 residues. DNA of the CDR3: TGCAGTGCTAGTTCGGGAACTAATGAAAAACTGTTTTTT. It encodes CSASSGTNEKLFF.

This sequence joins TRBV4-1 and TRBJ2-5; 11 nucleotides agree with TRBD1. Germline loops: CDR1 MGHRA, CDR2 YSYEKL. The V segment lost 1 base and the J segment 4 bases; nucleotides outside the gene matches: 2. CDR3 size: 15 residues. The CDR3 reads CASSQGDRGTETQYF. The CDR3 DNA follows: TGCGCCAGCAGCCAAGGGGACAGGGGGACAGAGACCCAGTACTTC.

The chain couples TRBV7-2 to TRBJ2-2; D unresolved. V gave up 6 bases and J gave up 4 bases, with 9 bases separating them. Per the germline V gene, CDR1 is SGHTA and CDR2 is FQGNSA. The length of the CDR3 is 13 residues. Here the CDR3 reads CASRTRSTGELFF. The CDR3 DNA reads as TGTGCCAGCAGGACACGGTCCACCGGGGAGCTGTTTTTT.

The rearrangement links TRBV6-2 or TRBV6-3 to TRBJ2-5; D is possibly TRBD1 (6 bases). CDR1 and CDR2 from the germline V gene are MNHEY and SVGEGT. The germline V and J ends were trimmed by 5 bases and 2 bases, with 18 bases remaining between them. The CDR3 contains 16 residues. CDR3 protein: CASSHPQRQAQETQYF. The CDR3 DNA is TGTGCCAGCAGTCACCCTCAAAGACAGGCACAAGAGACCCAGTACTTC.

This sequence joins TRBV9 and TRBJ2-5; TRBD1 matches 7 bases. The CDR3 has 16 amino acids. Germline CDR1 reads SGDLS; CDR2 reads YYNGEE. The V segment lost 1 base and the J segment 2 bases; nucleotides outside the gene matches: 8. CDR3 DNA: TGTGCCAGCAGCGTATCTCTCCGGGACAGTCAAGAGACCCAGTACTTC. This sequence encodes CASSVSLRDSQETQYF.

The chain has TRBV18 and TRBJ2-1, with TRBD2 identical over 12 bases. The length of the CDR3 is 15 residues. V dropped 3 bases and J dropped 3; count of bases not matched to a gene: 0. Germline V gene sequence: CDR1 KGHSH, CDR2 LQKENI. CDR3 loop: CASSPTSGGYNEQFF. The CDR3 nucleotides are TGTGCCAGCTCACCGACTAGCGGGGGCTACAATGAGCAGTTCTTC.

This chain uses TRBV2 with TRBJ2-1; 13 nucleotides agree with TRBD2. The CDR3 spans 15 residues. Trimming at V came to 5 bases and at J to 2 bases, leaving 0 bases not matched to a gene. Per germline, CDR1 SNHLY and CDR2 FYNNEI. For the CDR3, the DNA is TGTGCCAGCAGTACTAGCGGGGGGGCCTACAATGAGCAGTTCTTC. This gives the protein CASSTSGGAYNEQFF.

The rearrangement links TRBV10-2 to TRBJ2-1; 8 bases line up with TRBD2. Germline CDR1 reads WSHSY; CDR2 reads SAAADI. The CDR3 contains 14 residues. Trimming took 7 bases from V and 9 from J; bases not matched to a gene: 11. CDR3 sequence reads: CASTRGGPFSEQFF. CDR3 bases: TGCGCCAGCACACGCGGGGGGCCCTTTAGTGAGCAGTTCTTC.

This sequence joins TRBV19 and TRBJ1-4; 9 bases map to TRBD1. J lost 8 bases, V lost 1 base, and 2 bases had no gene match. Germline CDR1 reads LNHDA; CDR2 reads SQIVND (reference sequence). The length of the CDR3 is 14 residues. CDR3 amino acids: CASSIAGTGEKLFF. The CDR3 nucleotides are TGTGCCAGTAGTATAGCTGGGACAGGGGAAAAACTGTTTTTT.

The chain has TRBV5-5 and TRBJ1-2; D is unresolved. V lost 4 bases and J lost 7, with 14 bases in between. Germline V gene sequence: CDR1 SGHKS, CDR2 YYEKEE (reference sequence). CDR3 length: 13 amino acids. This CDR3 reads CASSREFMVGYTF. The CDR3 region has the DNA TGTGCCAGCAGCCGGGAGTTTATGGTTGGCTACACCTTC.

This chain connects TRBV7-2 to TRBJ2-3, with D possibly matching TRBD1 (6 bases). This CDR3 is 14 amino acids long. The V gene lost 5 bases and the J gene lost 6 bases, with 15 bases spanning the gap. CDR1 and CDR2 (germline): SGHTA, FQGNSA. This chain's CDR3 is CASSPQQGSDTQYF. In DNA form, the CDR3 reads TGTGCCAGCAGCCCGCAACAGGGTTCGGATACGCAGTATTTT.

The V gene is TRBV6-5, the J gene TRBJ2-7; 9 bases match TRBD1. Germline trimming cut 6 bases from V and 3 bases from J; bases unmatched to any gene: 3. The CDR3 totals 13 residues. Looked up from germline, CDR1 is MNHEY and CDR2 is SVGAGI. The CDR3 DNA is TGTGCCAGCAGGTCGGGACAGGGCTACGAGCAGTACTTC. Its protein is CASRSGQGYEQYF.

The chain joins TRBV24-1 to TRBJ2-5, with D perhaps matching TRBD1 (5 bases). CDR1 KGHDR and CDR2 SFDVKD come from the germline V gene. Deletions cut 10 bases from V and 4 bases from J, with 15 bases between. The CDR3 has 13 amino acids. The CDR3 DNA sequence: TGTGCCACAGGGGCCCCAGGGTCAGAGACCCAGTACTTC. Protein: CATGAPGSETQYF.

The chain links TRBV20-1 to TRBJ2-3; D not resolved. Germline V gene data show CDR1 as DFQATT and CDR2 as SNEGSKA (reference sequence). CDR3 size: 13 residues. V was shortened by 3 bases and J by 0 bases, with 7 bases between the two germline ends. CDR3 nucleotides: TGCAGTGCTAGTATCCTTAGCACAGATACGCAGTATTTT. It encodes CSASILSTDTQYF.

The rearrangement links TRBV4-1 to TRBJ1-3; 8 nucleotides line up with TRBD1. The germline V gene encodes CDR1 MGHRA and CDR2 YSYEKL. There are 15 residues in the CDR3. V lost 1 base to trimming and J lost 4 bases; unmatched junction nucleotides: 3. CDR3 coding DNA: TGCGCCAGCAGCCAAGCGACAGGGGAAGGAAACACCATATATTTT. It translates to CASSQATGEGNTIYF.

The chain recombines TRBV15 with TRBJ1-4, with no clear D. Germline V gene lookup returns CDR1 LNHNV and CDR2 YYDKDF (reference sequence). Trimming stripped 0 bases from V and 13 bases from J, with 9 bases between. The CDR3 is made up of 12 amino acids. CDR3 sequence: CATSRDNSRLFF. The CDR3 region has the DNA TGTGCCACCAGCAGAGATAACAGCAGACTGTTTTTT. The full variable domain, rest sourced from reference TRBV15 and TRBJ1-4, is DAMVIQNPRYQVTQFGKPVTLSCSQTLNHNVMYWYQQKSSQAPKLLFHYYDKDFNNEADTPDNFQSRRPNTSFCFLDIRSPGLGDTAMYLCATSRDNSRLFFGSGTQLSVL.

In its sample, this clone was seen once. V and J are TRBV4-2 and TRBJ2-1; TRBD2 matches 8 bases. The CDR3 contains 15 residues. Germline CDR1 and CDR2: LGHNA and YNFKEQ. The J segment lost 5 bases and the V segment lost 7 bases, leaving 10 bases of the junction unmatched. The CDR3 nucleotides read TGTGCCAGCATCCCGGTGGCGGGGGGCCACAATGAGCAGTTCTTC. The encoded protein is CASIPVAGGHNEQFF.

The gene calls are TRBV2 and TRBJ2-2; 13 bases agree with TRBD2. This CDR3 is 15 amino acids long. Germline trimming cut 10 bases from V and 4 bases from J; bases unmatched to any gene: 6. Germline loops: CDR1 SNHLY, CDR2 FYNNEI. Here the CDR3 DNA reads TGTGCCACTGAGGGACTAGCGGGACCCACCGGGGAGCTGTTTTTT. This translates into CATEGLAGPTGELFF.

This rearrangement joins TRBV5-1 to TRBJ2-3; D unclear. With 0 bases removed from V and 4 bases from J, the gap between germline ends came to 15 bases. The germline V gene has CDR1 SGHRS and CDR2 YFSETQ. This CDR3 has 16 amino acids. The DNA for the CDR3 is TGCGCCAGCAGCTTGGGACCCCGAAGTGGAGCAGATACGCAGTATTTT. Translated: CASSLGPRSGADTQYF.

This chain joins TRBV9 and TRBJ1-3, with 9 bases identical to TRBD1. V lost 3 bases and J lost 2; bases outside the gene matches: 3. This CDR3 has 15 residues. Germline V gene data show CDR1 as SGDLS and CDR2 as YYNGEE. CDR3 sequence reads: CASSAQGAAGNTIYF. The CDR3 nucleotides read TGTGCCAGCAGCGCACAGGGGGCAGCTGGAAACACCATATATTTT.

The chain carries TRBV19 and TRBJ2-2; D might be TRBD1 (5 bases). V gave up 3 bases and J gave up 7 bases, with 15 bases separating them. In germline, CDR1 is LNHDA, CDR2 SQIVND (reference sequence). This CDR3 spans 15 amino acids. The CDR3 coding sequence is TGTGCCAGTAGTATCTCGTTAAGGGGAAACGGGGAGCTGTTTTTT. It yields the protein CASSISLRGNGELFF.

The rearrangement links TRBV19 to TRBJ1-5; tentative D call: TRBD1 (6 bases). Germline assignment: CDR1 LNHDA and CDR2 SQIVND (reference sequence). Deletions cut 3 bases from V and 3 bases from J, with 12 bases between. The CDR3 contains 15 residues. CDR3 in DNA: TGTGCCAGTAGTATGGACAGCTTACCCAATCAGCCCCAGCATTTT. This gives the protein CASSMDSLPNQPQHF.

J is TRBJ2-5 and V is TRBV5-6, with D possibly TRBD1 on 5 matching bases. Germline V gene sequence: CDR1 SGHDT, CDR2 YYEEEE. Trimming cost V 0 bases and J 9 bases, with 12 bases left between them. The CDR3 has 13 amino acids. CDR3 DNA: TGTGCCAGCAGCTTGGTCGGAAAAGGGGCCCAGTACTTC. It translates to CASSLVGKGAQYF.

This clone was counted once. The rearrangement joins TRBV12-3 or TRBV12-4 to TRBJ2-3; D is undetermined. The CDR3 is 12 amino acids. V was clipped by 3 bases and J by 11 bases, with 12 bases between them. The CDR3 sequence: CASSFRSSGQYF. The DNA of the CDR3 is TGTGCCAGCAGTTTTCGGTCTAGTGGGCAGTATTTT.

This clone was seen only once. This chain connects TRBV5-4 to TRBJ2-3; 9 bases align to TRBD2. Germline V gives CDR1 SGHNT, CDR2 YYREEE (reference sequence). V lost 4 bases to trimming and J lost 0 bases; unmatched junction nucleotides: 12. CDR3 length: 18 amino acids. Here the CDR3 reads CASSPMVGAGGSTDTQYF. The CDR3 DNA sequence: TGTGCCAGCAGCCCCATGGTTGGAGCGGGGGGTAGCACAGATACGCAGTATTTT. Complete variable domain (other parts from reference TRBV5-4 and TRBJ2-3): ETGVTQSPTHLIKTRGQQVTLRCSSQSGHNTVSWYQQALGQGPQFIFQYYREEENGRGNFPPRFSGLQFPNYSSELNVNALELDDSALYLCASSPMVGAGGSTDTQYFGPGTRLTVL.

This clone was observed a handful of times. This sequence joins TRBV7-9 and TRBJ2-1; TRBD2 might be the D (5 bases). This CDR3 has 16 amino acids. The germline V and J ends were trimmed by 8 bases and 1 base, with 18 bases remaining between them. Germline V gene sequence: CDR1 SEHNR, CDR2 FQNEAQ (reference sequence). In nucleotides, the CDR3 is TGTGCCAGCGCGTTCGGAGGCCCAGTATCCTACAATGAGCAGTTCTTC. It is translated as CASAFGGPVSYNEQFF.

The chain uses TRBV19 and TRBJ2-5, with 9 bases that match TRBD2. With V trimmed by 3 bases and J by 1 base, 3 bases remained unmatched. CDR1 and CDR2 from the germline V gene are LNHDA and SQIVND (reference sequence). The CDR3 is 15 residues long. The CDR3 loop reads CASSMASGVQETQYF. The CDR3 DNA is TGTGCCAGTAGTATGGCTAGCGGGGTCCAAGAGACCCAGTACTTC.